This passage covers 2 T cell receptor beta chains from one sample sequenced in a study of T cells in Graves' hyperthyroidism and ophthalmopathy. From RNA transcripts, TCR beta CDR3 regions were amplified. First-round RT-PCR with HTBI primers amplified the TCR CDR3 region. TCRdb reprocessed the multiplex PCR reads with MiXCR, giving one entry per CDR3 protein. The sample yields about 570,000 distinct CDR3 sequences, around 13% seen once. Sequencing used blood. These receptors were taken from a middle-aged woman with Graves' hyperthyroidism.

At least ten counts were recorded for this clonotype. This chain uses TRBV6-1 with TRBJ2-5, with D perhaps matching TRBD2 (5 bases). The J call may be mistaken, given a closer DNA end match to TRBJ2-3. The length of the CDR3 is 10 residues. Germline CDR1 and CDR2: MNHNS and SASEGT. In DNA form, the CDR3 reads TGTGCCAGCAGACTAGAGACGCAGTATTTT. Translating gives CASRLETQYF.

The rearrangement joins TRBV7-9 to TRBJ2-1; D is possibly TRBD2 (5 bases). Trimming shortened V by 7 bases and J by 3 bases, and 16 bases separated the two germline ends. This CDR3 region has 15 residues. The germline V gene encodes CDR1 SEHNR and CDR2 FQNEAQ (reference sequence). The CDR3 protein is CASTFTDRDYNEQFF. The CDR3 nucleotides read TGTGCCAGCACCTTCACGGACCGGGACTACAATGAGCAGTTCTTC.